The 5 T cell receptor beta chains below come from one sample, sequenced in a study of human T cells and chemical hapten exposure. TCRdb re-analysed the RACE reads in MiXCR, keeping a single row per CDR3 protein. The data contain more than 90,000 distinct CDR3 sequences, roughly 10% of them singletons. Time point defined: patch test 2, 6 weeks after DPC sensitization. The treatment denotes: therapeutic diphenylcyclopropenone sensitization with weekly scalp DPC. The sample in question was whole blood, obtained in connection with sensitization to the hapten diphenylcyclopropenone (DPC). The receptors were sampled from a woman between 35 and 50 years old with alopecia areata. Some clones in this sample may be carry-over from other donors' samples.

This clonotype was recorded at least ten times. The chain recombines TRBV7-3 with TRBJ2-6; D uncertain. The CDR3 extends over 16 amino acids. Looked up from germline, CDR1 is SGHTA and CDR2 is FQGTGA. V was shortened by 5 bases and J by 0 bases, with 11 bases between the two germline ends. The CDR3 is CASSARVGSGANVLTF. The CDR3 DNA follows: TGTGCCAGCAGCGCTCGCGTGGGCTCTGGGGCCAACGTCCTGACTTTC. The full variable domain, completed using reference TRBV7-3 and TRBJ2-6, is GAGVSQTPSNKVTEKGKYVELRCDPISGHTALYWYRQSLGQGPEFLIYFQGTGAADDSGLPNDRFFAVRPEGSVSTLKIQRTERGDSAVYLCASSARVGSGANVLTFGAGSRLTVL.

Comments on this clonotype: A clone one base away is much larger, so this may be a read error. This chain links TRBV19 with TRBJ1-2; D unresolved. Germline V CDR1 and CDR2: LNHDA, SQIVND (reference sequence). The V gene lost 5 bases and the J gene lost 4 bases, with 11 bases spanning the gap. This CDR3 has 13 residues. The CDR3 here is CASSARLAYGYTF. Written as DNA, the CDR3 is TGTGCCAGTAGTGCGAGGCTAGCCTATGGCTACACCTTC.

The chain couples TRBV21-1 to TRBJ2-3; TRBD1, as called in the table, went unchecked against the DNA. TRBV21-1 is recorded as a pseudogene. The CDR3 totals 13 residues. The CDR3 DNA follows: TGTGCCAGCACCGACAGGGGCACAGATACGCAGTATTTT. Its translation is CASTDRGTDTQYF.

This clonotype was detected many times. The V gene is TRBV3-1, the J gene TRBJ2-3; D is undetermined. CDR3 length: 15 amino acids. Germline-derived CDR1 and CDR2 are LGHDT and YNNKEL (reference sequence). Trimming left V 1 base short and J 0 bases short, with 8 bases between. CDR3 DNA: TGTGCCAGCAGCCAAGCAGGATCTAGCACAGATACGCAGTATTTT. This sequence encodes CASSQAGSSTDTQYF.

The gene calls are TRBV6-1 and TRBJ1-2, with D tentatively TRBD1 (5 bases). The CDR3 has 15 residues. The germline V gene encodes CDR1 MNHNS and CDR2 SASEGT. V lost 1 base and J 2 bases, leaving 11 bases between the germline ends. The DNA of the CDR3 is TGTGCCAGCAGTGAAGAGGAGGGGCCGAACTATGGCTACACCTTC. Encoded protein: CASSEEEGPNYGYTF.